The clone carrying this T cell receptor beta chain occurred many times. The data belong to a study of T cells in Graves' hyperthyroidism and ophthalmopathy. Template material for amplifying TCR beta CDR3 regions consisted of RNA transcripts. First-round RT-PCR with HTBI primers amplified the TCR CDR3 region. TCRdb ran MiXCR on the multiplex PCR reads and lists one entry per CDR3 protein. The sample lists about 520,000 distinct CDR3 sequences, around a quarter occurring once. On the basis of clinical symptoms, serum thyroxine and TRAb, thyroid ultrasound and orbital computed tomography, diagnoses were made. Sequencing used blood. The sequence was collected from a woman under 40 with Graves' ophthalmopathy.

CDR3 sequence (DNA): TGTGCCAGCAGTTTATGGGACAGGGGGCGAGTCTGGGATGAAAAACTGTTTTTT. It yields the protein CASSLWDRGRVWDEKLFF. The rearrangement uses TRBV28 and TRBJ1-4; 11 nucleotides line up with TRBD1. Germline V gene lookup returns CDR1 MDHEN and CDR2 SYDVKM. Trimming cost V 0 bases and J 6 bases; bases outside gene matches: 9. The CDR3 contains 18 residues. The full variable domain, in which reference TRBV28 and TRBJ1-4 provide the parts outside the CDR3, is DVKVTQSSRYLVKRTGEKVFLECVQDMDHENMFWYRQDPGLGLRLIYFSYDVKMKEKGDIPEGYSVSREKKERFSLILESASTNQTSMYLCASSLWDRGRVWDEKLFFGSGTQLSVL.